Below, 19 T cell receptor beta chains from the same sample are listed, as sequenced in a study of T cells in Graves' hyperthyroidism and ophthalmopathy. Amplification yielded TCR beta CDR3 regions, with RNA transcripts as the source. The HTBI primer set was used in a first-round RT-PCR of the TCR CDR3. TCRdb recomputed calls from the multiplex PCR reads with MiXCR, one row per CDR3 protein. This table holds 300,000 to 450,000 distinct CDR3 sequences, under 15% found once. The sequenced sample was blood. These receptors originate from a woman in her thirties with Graves' hyperthyroidism.

This clonotype was observed at least ten times. The chain carries TRBV20-1 and TRBJ2-3; 7 nucleotides align to TRBD2. The CDR3 consists of 14 residues. Per germline, CDR1 DFQATT and CDR2 SNEGSKA (reference sequence). The ends lost 6 bases at V and 0 bases at J; junction bases unmatched: 6. DNA for the CDR3: TGCAGTGCCCCGGGAGGACTTAGCACAGATACGCAGTATTTT. Protein: CSAPGGLSTDTQYF.

This clonotype was observed at least ten times. The genes are TRBV12-3 or TRBV12-4 and TRBJ2-5; D gene unclear. With 1 base removed from V and 0 bases from J, the gap between germline ends came to 3 bases. This CDR3 has 13 amino acids. The CDR3 sequence: CASSLGHQETQYF. CDR3 coding DNA: TGTGCCAGCAGTTTAGGACACCAAGAGACCCAGTACTTC.

This clonotype was recorded many times. The chain uses TRBV28 and TRBJ2-7; a weak D match, TRBD2 (5 bases). Per germline, CDR1 MDHEN and CDR2 SYDVKM. CDR3 length equals 13 residues. Trimming left V 4 bases short and J 0 bases short, with 7 bases between. As DNA, the CDR3 is TGTGCCAGCAGTTCGGACTTCTCCTACGAGCAGTACTTC. This gives the protein CASSSDFSYEQYF.

At least ten counts were recorded for this clonotype. The CDR3 loop is CASSYSTSGRALNAEQFF. Written as DNA, the CDR3 is TGTGCCAGCAGTTACTCGACTAGCGGGAGGGCCCTAAACGCTGAGCAGTTCTTC. The chain employs TRBV6-6 and TRBJ2-1; TRBD2 matches at 14 bases. Trimming at V came to 0 bases and at J to 9 bases, leaving 10 bases not matched to a gene. Germline lookup yields CDR1 MNHNY and CDR2 SVGAGI (reference sequence). The CDR3 spans 18 residues.

This clonotype was picked up a small number of times. The V call is TRBV24-1, the J call TRBJ2-3; TRBD1 agrees at 8 bases. Per the germline V gene, CDR1 is KGHDR and CDR2 is SFDVKD. CDR3 length: 16 amino acids. The junction had 17 bases not matched to a gene; V was cut back by 5 bases and J by 11 bases. CDR3 protein: CATSAQGRGQEGVQYF. DNA of the CDR3: TGTGCCACCAGTGCCCAAGGCAGGGGGCAAGAGGGCGTGCAGTATTTT.

This clonotype was seen a handful of times. The rearrangement joins TRBV5-1 to TRBJ2-7; D gene uncertain. This CDR3 is 14 amino acids long. Germline CDR1 reads SGHRS; CDR2 reads YFSETQ. Trimming removed 0 bases from V and 5 bases from J, with 12 bases in between. The CDR3 here is CASSLDSAWDEQYF. The CDR3 nucleotides are TGCGCCAGCAGCTTGGATTCCGCCTGGGACGAGCAGTACTTC.

This clonotype showed up many times. The rearrangement uses TRBV2 and TRBJ2-7, with TRBD1 identical over 9 bases. Looked up from germline, CDR1 is SNHLY and CDR2 is FYNNEI. Trimming took 6 bases from V and 5 from J; bases not matched to a gene: 23. The length of the CDR3 is 19 residues. CDR3 protein: CASRHQKRTGAASSNEQYF. The CDR3 DNA sequence: TGTGCCAGCAGACATCAAAAACGGACAGGGGCCGCGTCGAGCAACGAGCAGTACTTC. The full variable domain, rest sourced from reference TRBV2 and TRBJ2-7, is EPEVTQTPSHQVTQMGQEVILRCVPISNHLYFYWYRQILGQKVEFLVSFYNNEISEKSEIFDDQFSVERPDGSNFTLKIRSTKLEDSAMYFCASRHQKRTGAASSNEQYFGPGTRLTVT.

By proportion, this clonotype is large. The rearrangement joins TRBV12-3 or TRBV12-4 to TRBJ1-1; D is ambiguous. This CDR3 spans 14 amino acids. The germline V and J ends were trimmed by 5 bases and 1 base, with 11 bases remaining between them. Here the CDR3 reads CASSPSNKNTEAFF. Here the CDR3 DNA reads TGTGCCAGCAGTCCGAGTAACAAGAACACTGAAGCTTTCTTT.

This clonotype has ten or more counts. V and J are TRBV28 and TRBJ1-1; 10 bases fit TRBD1. Germline V gene sequence: CDR1 MDHEN, CDR2 SYDVKM. The CDR3 extends over 14 amino acids. With 5 bases clipped from V and 5 bases from J, the junction kept 5 bases outside the gene matches. The CDR3 nucleotides read TGTGCCAGCAGTGCGGGACAGGGGCGGACTGAAGCTTTCTTT. Encoded protein: CASSAGQGRTEAFF.

The chain links TRBV30 to TRBJ1-3; D perhaps matches TRBD1 (6 bases). The CDR3 is 13 amino acids. The germline V gene encodes CDR1 GTSNPN and CDR2 SVGIG (reference sequence). Trimming stripped 3 bases from V and 3 bases from J, with 9 bases between. DNA for the CDR3: TGTGCCTGGAGACAGACAGGTGGAAACACCATATATTTT. It specifies CAWRQTGGNTIYF.

V gene TRBV30 combines with J gene TRBJ2-5, with 7 nucleotides matching TRBD1. This CDR3 region has 13 residues. V shed 2 bases and J 4 bases; nucleotides not matched to a gene: 4. CDR1 and CDR2 (germline): GTSNPN, SVGIG (reference sequence). This CDR3 is CAWSWDSRETQYF. In DNA, the CDR3 is TGTGCCTGGAGTTGGGACAGCCGAGAGACCCAGTACTTC.

V gene TRBV9 combines with J gene TRBJ1-2; the D is unclear. Trimming stripped 5 bases from V and 7 bases from J, with 12 bases between. The CDR3 extends over 12 amino acids. Germline CDR1 is SGDLS and CDR2 is YYNGEE. CDR3 loop: CASSLRASGYTF. The CDR3 DNA sequence: TGTGCCAGCAGTTTAAGAGCGTCTGGCTACACCTTC.

The sample holds many counts of this clonotype. The chain has TRBV7-3 and TRBJ2-5; tentatively, D is TRBD1 or TRBD2 (6 bases each). The CDR3 runs to 16 residues. Germline CDR1 SGHTA, CDR2 FQGTGA. V was cut by 0 bases and J by 5 bases, with 16 bases left in between. The CDR3 is CASSLTGGGLGETQYF. The CDR3 nucleotides are TGTGCCAGCAGCTTAACCGGAGGGGGGCTCGGGGAGACCCAGTACTTC. The full variable domain, its missing parts supplied by reference TRBV7-3 and TRBJ2-5, is GAGVSQTPSNKVTEKGKYVELRCDPISGHTALYWYRQSLGQGPEFLIYFQGTGAADDSGLPNDRFFAVRPEGSVSTLKIQRTERGDSAVYLCASSLTGGGLGETQYFGPGTRLLVL.

This clonotype was recorded at least ten times. The rearrangement joins TRBV12-3 or TRBV12-4 to TRBJ2-1, with D uncertain. V lost 7 bases to trimming and J lost 7 bases, with 14 bases between them. The CDR3 loop spans 13 amino acids. This chain's CDR3 is CASTLTVGNEQFF. In nucleotides, the CDR3 is TGTGCCAGCACCCTAACCGTGGGGAATGAGCAGTTCTTC.

This clonotype was detected only a few times. The chain is built from TRBV20-1 and TRBJ2-1; 7 bases are shared with TRBD1. Germline V gene data show CDR1 as DFQATT and CDR2 as SNEGSKA (reference sequence). V dropped 5 bases and J dropped 5; count of bases not matched to a gene: 12. This CDR3 region has 15 residues. The CDR3, as DNA: TGCAGTGCTCCGGCCGCTGCACAGGGGAACAATGAGCAGTTCTTC. It translates to CSAPAAAQGNNEQFF.

The V call is TRBV19, the J call TRBJ2-5, with TRBD1 as a possible D gene (5 bases). Per the germline V gene, CDR1 is LNHDA and CDR2 is SQIVND (reference sequence). The ends were cut back, 5 bases at V and 3 bases at J, with 10 bases in the middle. This CDR3 comprises 13 residues. The CDR3 DNA follows: TGTGCCAGTAGTTACGGCAGGGAAGAGACCCAGTACTTC. Protein sequence: CASSYGREETQYF.

This clonotype was seen repeatedly, ten times or more. The rearrangement links TRBV30 to TRBJ1-1, with D unresolved. The germline V gene has CDR1 GTSNPN and CDR2 SVGIG (reference sequence). This CDR3 is 13 amino acids long. Trimming cost V 4 bases and J 3 bases, with 12 bases left between them. This CDR3 reads CAWTGRADTEAFF. As DNA, the CDR3 is TGTGCCTGGACCGGAAGGGCTGACACTGAAGCTTTCTTT.

The genes are TRBV7-9 and TRBJ2-1; TRBD1 might be the D (5 bases). This CDR3 region has 13 residues. The V end was cut by 5 bases, the J end by 8 bases, with 13 bases between. CDR1 is SEHNR, CDR2 FQNEAQ, per germline (reference sequence). As DNA, the CDR3 is TGTGCCAGCAGCCTTGGACAAATATATGAGCAGTTCTTC. Protein sequence: CASSLGQIYEQFF.

This clonotype was found a few times. The chain joins TRBV6-1 to TRBJ1-2; 9 nucleotides match TRBD1. The CDR3 extends over 15 amino acids. Germline V gene data show CDR1 as MNHNS and CDR2 as SASEGT. The J segment lost 4 bases and the V segment lost 5 bases, leaving 8 bases of the junction unmatched. The CDR3 DNA follows: TGTGCCAGCAGTCGGACGGACAGGGGCACCTATGGCTACACCTTC. The encoded protein is CASSRTDRGTYGYTF.